This T cell receptor (beta chain) was observed in a study of tumor and adjacent non-tumor tissue in lung cancer. J was trimmed by 3 bases and V by 0 bases; bases with no gene match: 5. The germline gives CDR1 LGHNA, CDR2 YSLEER. The CDR3 extends over 16 amino acids. Overall study findings and caveats: Tumor TCR diversity, when higher, was linked to shorter survival.

The template was RNA from unsorted bulk tissue. Worth noting for this clonotype: What it binds is unknown. Without the conserved terminal phenylalanine or tryptophan, this CDR3 likely stems from a read error.

Three rounds of nested PCR, following a modified ARM-PCR protocol, produced the TCRbeta library. Via MiXCR, TCRdb re-called the multiplex PCR reads, giving one row per CDR3 protein. The table records approximately 120,000 distinct CDR3 sequences, approximately 71% of them present only once. Material: lung tumor tissue. This chain joins TRBV4-3 and TRBJ2-7; 10 bases line up with TRBD1. This sequence was found in a woman between 55 and 75 years old with non-small cell lung cancer. The CDR3 protein is CASSQDNGQGVYEQYS. CDR3 DNA: TGCGCCAGCAGCCAAGATAACGGACAGGGGGTCTACGAGCAGTACTCC.